Shown below are 20 T cell receptor beta chains from a single sample sequenced in a study of T cell changes during pregnancy in multiple sclerosis. The data were produced by immunoSEQ multiplex PCR, yet TCRdb's version contains in-frame clones alone and is incomplete. Of roughly 63,000 clones listed, roughly 91% are singletons. The starting material was peripheral blood, obtained in the second trimester of pregnancy. The receptor source for this set is a female donor in good health, enrolled as a control in a pregnancy study.

V gene TRBV6-5 combines with J gene TRBJ1-2, with D unresolved. This CDR3 contains 14 residues. V shed 10 bases and J shed 4 bases, with 19 bases lying between them. The germline V gene encodes CDR1 MNHEY and CDR2 SVGAGI. CDR3 DNA: TGTGCCACAAAACCGGACGGAGGGAGCTATGGCTACACCTTC. Translation gives CATKPDGGSYGYTF.

The chain joins TRBV7-3 to TRBJ1-1; tentative D call: TRBD1 (6 bases). V was pared by 2 bases and J by 0 bases, with 13 bases between. The CDR3 has 16 amino acids. Looked up from germline, CDR1 is SGHTA and CDR2 is FQGTGA. CDR3 in amino acids: CASSLPHGQLNTEAFF. CDR3 in DNA: TGTGCCAGCAGCTTACCCCATGGACAGTTGAACACTGAAGCTTTCTTT.

The chain has TRBV7-2 and TRBJ2-3; 7 bases align to TRBD2. Germline values: CDR1 SGHTA, CDR2 FQGNSA. The CDR3 loop spans 16 amino acids. J was trimmed by 0 bases and V by 5 bases; bases with no gene match: 8. The CDR3 sequence is CASSAGLSYSTDTQYF. In DNA, the CDR3 is TGTGCCAGCAGCGCGGGACTATCGTATAGCACAGATACGCAGTATTTT.

This clone was recorded only once. The chain uses TRBV6-1 and TRBJ2-4, with 10 nucleotides matching TRBD1. Germline CDR1 is MNHNS and CDR2 is SASEGT. The CDR3 is 17 amino acids. V dropped 4 bases and J dropped 9; count of bases not matched to a gene: 15. The CDR3 nucleotides are TGTGCCAGCAGTGCCCGAGCCGGACAGGGGGGAGGGAGCATTCAGTACTTC. It specifies CASSARAGQGGGSIQYF.

CDR3 amino acids: CASTRTSGGYGRTDTQYF. CDR3 nucleotides: TGTGCCAGCACCAGGACTAGCGGGGGGTACGGGCGCACAGATACGCAGTATTTT. This chain uses TRBV2 with TRBJ2-3, with TRBD2 identical over 14 bases. The CDR3 has 18 residues. With V trimmed by 7 bases and J by 1 base, 10 bases remained unmatched. Germline CDR1 is SNHLY and CDR2 is FYNNEI.

The gene calls are TRBV25-1 and TRBJ1-6, with 9 nucleotides matching TRBD1. This CDR3 is 14 amino acids long. The J segment lost 10 bases and the V segment lost 5 bases, leaving 6 bases of the junction unmatched. Germline CDR1 and CDR2: MGHDK and SYGVNS. This CDR3 is CASSKGTGISPLHF. In nucleotides, the CDR3 is TGTGCCAGCAGTAAGGGGACAGGGATCTCACCCCTCCACTTT.

The V and J genes are TRBV2 and TRBJ1-1; D gene uncertain. The length of the CDR3 is 10 residues. From germline, CDR1 is SNHLY and CDR2 FYNNEI. V dropped 6 bases and J dropped 7 bases, with 6 bases sitting between them. The CDR3 is CASSLYEAFF. The CDR3 nucleotides read TGTGCCAGCAGCCTCTATGAAGCTTTCTTT.

J is TRBJ2-1 and V is TRBV9, with a weak D call TRBD1 (5 bases). In germline, CDR1 is SGDLS, CDR2 YYNGEE. The CDR3 loop spans 12 amino acids. V was shortened by 3 bases and J by 9 bases, with 10 bases between the two germline ends. The CDR3 loop is CASSAGFPEQFF. DNA of the CDR3: TGTGCCAGCAGCGCAGGGTTCCCTGAGCAGTTCTTC.

This chain links TRBV2 with TRBJ2-7, with 7 bases fitting TRBD1. Germline V lookup: CDR1 SNHLY, CDR2 FYNNEI. After removal of 5 bases from V and 4 bases from J, the junction contained 5 bases not matched to a gene. This CDR3 region has 13 residues. For the CDR3, the DNA is TGTGCCAGCAGTATTGGACAGGAGTACGAGCAGTACTTC. As protein: CASSIGQEYEQYF.

V gene TRBV5-1 combines with J gene TRBJ2-2; possible D gene TRBD2, 6 bases. Germline V gene lookup returns CDR1 SGHRS and CDR2 YFSETQ. Trimming took 7 bases from V and 4 from J, leaving 17 bases between them. The CDR3 has 15 amino acids. The CDR3 nucleotides are TGCGCCAGCTCCGGAGGGGCCGACATCACCGGGGAGCTGTTTTTT. Translated: CASSGGADITGELFF.

The chain combines TRBV30 with TRBJ2-2; tentatively, D is TRBD2 (5 bases). CDR3 size: 15 residues. V was shortened by 0 bases and J by 5 bases, with 13 bases between the two germline ends. Germline V gene data show CDR1 as GTSNPN and CDR2 as SVGIG (reference sequence). Written as DNA, the CDR3 is TGTGCCTGGAGTGTAGGGAGACATCAAACCGGGGAGCTGTTTTTT. It yields the protein CAWSVGRHQTGELFF.

The chain uses TRBV5-4 and TRBJ1-1; 7 nucleotides align to TRBD1. CDR1 SGHNT and CDR2 YYREEE come from the germline V gene (reference sequence). Trimming at V came to 1 base and at J to 4 bases, leaving 1 base not matched to a gene. The length of the CDR3 is 13 residues. The CDR3 region has the DNA TGTGCCAGCAGCTTGTCAGGGGGCACTGAAGCTTTCTTT. It encodes CASSLSGGTEAFF.

The V gene is TRBV10-2, the J gene TRBJ2-7, with TRBD1 matching 8 bases. J lost 6 bases, V lost 6 bases, and 16 bases had no gene match. The CDR3 is made up of 16 amino acids. Per germline, CDR1 WSHSY and CDR2 SAAADI. In DNA form, the CDR3 reads TGCGCCAGCAGGGAAGCGGCAGGGGGCGCCTTCGGCGAGCAGTACTTC. Translation gives CASREAAGGAFGEQYF.

The chain has TRBV27 and TRBJ1-1; D uncertain. The CDR3 contains 15 residues. Germline V CDR1 and CDR2: MNHEY, SMNVEV (reference sequence). With 5 bases removed from V and 2 bases from J, the gap between germline ends came to 15 bases. In DNA, the CDR3 is TGTGCCAGCAGTACTAGCCCCGGAGAAAACACTGAAGCTTTCTTT. It specifies CASSTSPGENTEAFF.

In DNA, the CDR3 is TGTGCCAGCAGCCAAGGAAGCGTAGGGGAGGGGAACACTGAAGCTTTCTTT. Translating it yields CASSQGSVGEGNTEAFF. This chain links TRBV4-2 with TRBJ1-1; D perhaps matches TRBD1 (5 bases). The CDR3 is 17 amino acids. The V gene's germline CDR1 is LGHNA and CDR2 YNFKEQ. V was cut by 1 base and J by 1 base, with 16 bases left in between.

The rearrangement joins TRBV7-9 to TRBJ2-1, with 7 bases lining up with TRBD2. Germline lookup yields CDR1 SEHNR and CDR2 FQNEAQ (reference sequence). This CDR3 comprises 16 residues. The trim removed 1 base at V and 2 bases at J, leaving 5 bases unmatched. The CDR3 coding sequence is TGTGCCAGCAGCTTAGTCAGCGGGACGCCCTACAATGAGCAGTTCTTC. This translates into CASSLVSGTPYNEQFF.

The chain carries TRBV5-1 and TRBJ2-7, with 13 bases lining up with TRBD2. Germline V gene lookup returns CDR1 SGHRS and CDR2 YFSETQ. V lost 2 bases and J lost 5; bases outside the gene matches: 1. The CDR3 runs to 14 residues. CDR3 in amino acids: CASSLGLAGDEQYF. In DNA form, the CDR3 reads TGCGCCAGCAGCTTAGGACTAGCGGGGGACGAGCAGTACTTC.

About this clone itself: A read error may produce the germline difference seen at one junction end. The chain has TRBV7-7 and TRBJ2-1; 10 nucleotides agree with TRBD2. CDR3 length equals 18 residues. Germline CDR1 is SSHAT and CDR2 is FNYEAQ (reference sequence). The CDR3 nucleotides read TGTGCTAGCAGCTTAGCGGGGGGACCGCTAATAGACCTCAATGAGCAGTTCTTC. This sequence encodes CASSLAGGPLIDLNEQFF.

This chain joins TRBV9 and TRBJ2-1; 7 nucleotides match TRBD2. Germline V gives CDR1 SGDLS, CDR2 YYNGEE. CDR3 length: 16 residues. The V and J ends lost 0 bases and 4 bases, in that order; junction bases with no gene match: 7. The CDR3 DNA sequence: TGTGCCAGCAGCGTAGCTGTGCGGGAGTATTACAATGAGCAGTTCTTC. Translation: CASSVAVREYYNEQFF.

This clone has a single count. This chain connects TRBV19 to TRBJ2-1, with D possibly being TRBD1 (6 bases). CDR1 and CDR2 (germline): LNHDA, SQIVND (reference sequence). Trimming took off 10 bases at V and 3 bases at J, with 13 bases between the two ends. CDR3 length equals 13 residues. The CDR3 nucleotides read TGTGCCATCTCCGACAGGTACTACAATGAGCAGTTCTTC. It encodes CAISDRYYNEQFF.